Below are 15 T cell receptor beta chains sequenced from a single sample in a study of blood T cell repertoires in COVID-19. Produced via immunoSEQ multiplex PCR; TCRdb's table is partial and in-frame only. The sample lists fewer than 150,000 clones, under 85% occurring once. The sequencing sample was made of peripheral blood. The receptor source for this set is a human donor in a cohort sampled during active COVID-19.

CDR3 in DNA: TGTGCCAGCAGTCAAAGGGGGCTGGATGGCTACACCTTC. This sequence encodes CASSQRGLDGYTF. The rearrangement links TRBV28 to TRBJ1-2, with TRBD1 matching 7 bases. Germline V gene data show CDR1 as MDHEN and CDR2 as SYDVKM. V lost 5 bases to trimming and J lost 6 bases; unmatched junction nucleotides: 6. The CDR3 has 13 amino acids.

CDR3 region: CASSLEGLNSYEQYF. In DNA form, the CDR3 reads TGCGCCAGCAGCTTGGAGGGACTGAACTCCTACGAGCAGTACTTC. The rearrangement joins TRBV5-1 to TRBJ2-7, with D possibly matching TRBD2 (6 bases). Trimming left V 0 bases short and J 0 bases short, with 10 bases between. Per germline, CDR1 SGHRS and CDR2 YFSETQ. The CDR3 has 15 residues.

This clone has a single count. V and J are TRBV7-2 and TRBJ2-3; 12 bases are a match to TRBD2. Germline CDR1 SGHTA, CDR2 FQGNSA. J gave up 2 bases and V 5 bases, and 14 bases lay outside the gene matches. The CDR3 extends over 19 amino acids. CDR3 in amino acids: CASSASGGALVSPTDTQYF. The CDR3 nucleotides are TGTGCCAGCAGCGCTAGCGGGGGGGCCCTGGTCAGTCCCACAGATACGCAGTATTTT.

The genes are TRBV11-2 and TRBJ1-5; 8 bases are shared with TRBD1. This CDR3 contains 16 residues. The junction had 7 bases not matched to a gene; V was cut back by 0 bases and J by 6 bases. The germline V gene encodes CDR1 SGHAT and CDR2 FQNNGV. CDR3 in amino acids: CASSLDGRGPLQPQHF. The CDR3 nucleotides are TGTGCCAGCAGCTTAGACGGCAGGGGGCCTCTTCAGCCCCAGCATTTT.

The chain links TRBV24-1 to TRBJ1-1; D not certain. Germline V CDR1 and CDR2: KGHDR, SFDVKD. Trimming removed 3 bases at V and 1 base at J, with 14 bases between. CDR3 length: 16 amino acids. The CDR3 region is CATSDPPILKNTEAFF. CDR3 DNA: TGTGCCACCAGTGATCCCCCTATTCTTAAGAACACTGAAGCTTTCTTT.

The rearrangement joins TRBV5-5 to TRBJ2-1; D gene unclear. Germline CDR1 and CDR2: SGHKS and YYEKEE (reference sequence). With 0 bases removed from V and 0 bases from J, the gap between germline ends came to 7 bases. This CDR3 is 15 amino acids long. The CDR3 region is CASSLGGFSYNEQFF. CDR3 coding DNA: TGTGCCAGCAGCTTGGGCGGATTCTCCTACAATGAGCAGTTCTTC. The whole variable domain, filled in from reference TRBV5-5 and TRBJ2-1, reads DAGVTQSPTHLIKTRGQQVTLRCSPISGHKSVSWYQQVLGQGPQFIFQYYEKEERGRGNFPDRFSARQFPNYSSELNVNALLLGDSALYLCASSLGGFSYNEQFFGPGTRLTVL.

The CDR3 region has the DNA TGCGCCAGCAAGGGACTAGCCGGGTCCAATGAGCAGTTCTTC. Amino acids: CASKGLAGSNEQFF. V is TRBV4-1 and J is TRBJ2-1; 9 bases map to TRBD2. The V gene's germline CDR1 is MGHRA and CDR2 YSYEKL. The CDR3 covers 14 residues. V shed 7 bases, J shed 6 bases, and the junction held 7 bases outside the gene matches.

The chain carries TRBV7-9 and TRBJ1-6; 7 nucleotides line up with TRBD1. The CDR3 spans 19 residues. Trimming at V came to 1 base and at J to 0 bases, leaving 9 bases not matched to a gene. CDR1 is SEHNR, CDR2 FQNEAQ, per germline (reference sequence). CDR3 DNA sequence: TGTGCCAGCAGCTTAGAGGCAGGGGGTCCCAGCTCCTATAATTCACCCCTCCACTTT. This sequence encodes CASSLEAGGPSSYNSPLHF.

The V gene is TRBV3-1 (or the pseudogene TRBV3-2), the J gene TRBJ2-7, with TRBD1 identical over 7 bases. V lost 2 bases and J lost 6; bases outside the gene matches: 7. CDR1 is LGHDT, CDR2 YNNKEL, per germline (reference sequence). CDR3 length: 14 residues. The CDR3 reads CASSQYSGTVEQYF. CDR3 sequence (DNA): TGTGCCAGCAGCCAATATTCCGGGACAGTCGAGCAGTACTTC.

The genes are TRBV3-1 (or the pseudogene TRBV3-2) and TRBJ2-3, with 7 bases that match TRBD2. The germline gives CDR1 LGHDT, CDR2 YNNKEL (reference sequence). The V and J ends lost 4 bases and 11 bases, in that order; junction bases with no gene match: 9. The CDR3 contains 13 residues. CDR3 DNA sequence: TGTGCCAGCAGCCCCCCGACGCGCGGGGGGCAGTATTTT. Protein product: CASSPPTRGGQYF.

The chain recombines TRBV5-4 with TRBJ2-5; TRBD1 agrees at 8 bases. The CDR3 contains 15 residues. J lost 2 bases, V lost 0 bases, and 3 bases had no gene match. The germline gives CDR1 SGHNT, CDR2 YYREEE (reference sequence). DNA for the CDR3: TGTGCCAGCAGCTTGGGAGACAGGGGTCAAGAGACCCAGTACTTC. Translation gives CASSLGDRGQETQYF.

The rearrangement links TRBV5-5 to TRBJ2-3; 7 bases are shared with TRBD2. V lost 6 bases, J lost 1 base, and 8 bases stayed unmatched. Germline CDR1 SGHKS, CDR2 YYEKEE (reference sequence). The CDR3 consists of 15 residues. CDR3 DNA sequence: TGTGCCAGCACCCCGGGAGGCCCGGGCACAGATACGCAGTATTTT. It is translated as CASTPGGPGTDTQYF.

The rearrangement joins TRBV5-6 to TRBJ2-1; TRBD2 matches 7 bases. The junction had 6 bases not matched to a gene; V was cut back by 2 bases and J by 10 bases. The CDR3 runs to 13 residues. Germline V gene sequence: CDR1 SGHDT, CDR2 YYEEEE. DNA for the CDR3: TGTGCCAGCAGCTTTGGGGGGGAAAGGGAGCAGTTCTTC. Translated: CASSFGGEREQFF.

V is TRBV19 and J is TRBJ2-7; a possible D gene is TRBD1 (6 bases). V was shortened by 3 bases and J by 7 bases, with 16 bases between the two germline ends. Germline V gives CDR1 LNHDA, CDR2 SQIVND (reference sequence). The CDR3 runs 14 residues. The CDR3: CASSIPDRFREQYF. The CDR3 nucleotides read TGTGCCAGTAGTATCCCCGACAGGTTTCGTGAGCAGTACTTC.

The chain uses TRBV4-3 and TRBJ2-3; D possibly corresponds to TRBD1 (5 bases). The CDR3 loop spans 17 amino acids. Germline lookup yields CDR1 LGHNA and CDR2 YSLEER. V was pared by 0 bases and J by 2 bases, with 15 bases between. The CDR3 sequence is CASSQDGPTGDTDTQYF. The CDR3 DNA sequence: TGCGCCAGCAGCCAAGATGGGCCCACAGGAGACACAGATACGCAGTATTTT.